The clone carrying this T cell receptor (beta chain) was observed a single time. The antigen is unknown. The sample comes from a study of T cell repertoires in cytomegalovirus infection. Germline-derived CDR1 and CDR2 are LGHNA and YNFKEQ. The length of the CDR3 is 16 residues. The J segment lost 5 bases and the V segment lost 0 bases, leaving 6 bases of the junction unmatched. TCRdb fed the reads into MiXCR, producing one record per CDR3 protein. The sample holds some 940,000 distinct CDR3 sequences, about 33% seen once. This TCR was recovered from a human donor in good health (CMV status not recorded). Some clones in this sample may be carry-over from other donors' samples. Specimen: cultured CD8+ T cells from PBMCs, collected from culture after CMV antigen stimulation. This chain uses TRBV4-2 with TRBJ2-1; 8 positions agree with TRBD2. CDR3 residues: CASSQDHRGGDNEQFF. The CDR3 DNA follows: TGTGCCAGCAGCCAAGATCACCGGGGGGGGGACAATGAGCAGTTCTTC.